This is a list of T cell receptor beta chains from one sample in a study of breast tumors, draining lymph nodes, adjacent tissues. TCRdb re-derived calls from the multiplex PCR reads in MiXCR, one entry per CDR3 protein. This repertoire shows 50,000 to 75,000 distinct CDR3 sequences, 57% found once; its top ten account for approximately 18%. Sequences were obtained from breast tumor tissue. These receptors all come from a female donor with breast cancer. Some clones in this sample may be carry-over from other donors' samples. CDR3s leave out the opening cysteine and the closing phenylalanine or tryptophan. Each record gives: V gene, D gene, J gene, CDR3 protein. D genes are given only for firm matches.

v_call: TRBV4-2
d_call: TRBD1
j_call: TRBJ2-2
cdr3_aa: ASRRTGGTGELF

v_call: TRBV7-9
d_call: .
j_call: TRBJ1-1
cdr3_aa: ASSAGLAGAAEAF

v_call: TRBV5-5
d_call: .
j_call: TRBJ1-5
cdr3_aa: ASSFGAQETQH

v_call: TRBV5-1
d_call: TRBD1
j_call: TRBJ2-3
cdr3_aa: ASRLQGVTGTQY

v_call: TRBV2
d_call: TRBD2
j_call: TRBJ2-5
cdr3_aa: ASSPARGDETQY

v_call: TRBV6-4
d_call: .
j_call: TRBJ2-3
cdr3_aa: ASTRKDSQPEGTDTQY

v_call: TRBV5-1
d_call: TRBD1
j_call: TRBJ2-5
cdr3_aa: ASSQRDRLRETQY

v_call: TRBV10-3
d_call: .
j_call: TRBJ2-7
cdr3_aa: ATGQAVYEQY

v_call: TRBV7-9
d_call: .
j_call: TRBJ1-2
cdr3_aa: ASSSSSAHYGYT

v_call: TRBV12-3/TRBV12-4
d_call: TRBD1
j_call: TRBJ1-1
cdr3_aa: ASSKQGMNTEAF

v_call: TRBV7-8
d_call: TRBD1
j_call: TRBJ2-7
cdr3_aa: ASSPGQTREQY

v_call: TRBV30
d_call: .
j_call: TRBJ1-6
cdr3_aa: AWRDLRQGKNSPLH